This T cell receptor (beta chain) emerged from a study of beta chain features in type 1 diabetes. Study-wide results and caveats: Whether HLA type affects TCRB rearrangement stayed undetermined in the present work. PCR might favor shorter templates, equally in patients and controls. All four CD4+ subsets of Type 1 diabetes patients contained TCRB CDR3s that were moderately but significantly shorter.

The CDR3 loop spans 14 amino acids. CDR1 and CDR2 (germline): SGHTA, FQGNSA. The germline V and J ends were trimmed by 6 bases and 1 base, with 13 bases remaining between them. The collection from each donor was one heparinised blood draw averaging around 0.11 L. Sorted CD4+ subsets: naive, central memory, regulatory, stem cell-like memory (CD45RO/CCR7/CD25/CD127/CD95/CD27 panel). Concerning this clone itself: The antigen remains unidentified.

Of the isolated RNA, all was reverse transcribed, and so the sequenced material was expressed TCRB transcripts. Sequencing used immunoSEQ multiplex PCR; TCRdb keeps in-frame clones, though not all of them. The sample records about 230,000 clones, about a sixth being singletons. The sample comprised naive CD4+ T cells from blood. The receptor's source is a man aged 25-45 years with type 1 diabetes. The chain has TRBV7-2 and TRBJ2-7, with D tentatively TRBD1 or TRBD2 (5 bases each). CDR3 sequence: CASRAGTSSYEQYF. The CDR3 coding sequence is TGTGCCAGCAGGGCTGGGACCTCGTCCTACGAGCAGTACTTC.